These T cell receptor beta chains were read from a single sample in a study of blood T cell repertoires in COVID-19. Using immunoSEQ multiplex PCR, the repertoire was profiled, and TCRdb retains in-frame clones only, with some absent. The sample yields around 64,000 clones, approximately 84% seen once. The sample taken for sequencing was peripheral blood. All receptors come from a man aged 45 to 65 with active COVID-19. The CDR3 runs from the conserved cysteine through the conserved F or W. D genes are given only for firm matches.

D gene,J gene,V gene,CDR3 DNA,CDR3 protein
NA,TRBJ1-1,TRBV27,TGTGCCAGCAGTGGAAGGGCGGGGGATACTGAAGCTTTCTTT,CASSGRAGDTEAFF
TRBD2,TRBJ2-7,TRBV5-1,TGCGCCAGCAGCCCCACGGGACTAGCGGGGGACTACGAGCAGTACTTC,CASSPTGLAGDYEQYF
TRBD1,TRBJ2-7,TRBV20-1,TGCAGTGCTAGTCAAACAGGGGGAAAGGGATACGAGCAGTACTTC,CSASQTGGKGYEQYF
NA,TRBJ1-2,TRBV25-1,TGTGCCAGCAGTGGGGGACTATTCTATGGCTACACCTTC,CASSGGLFYGYTF
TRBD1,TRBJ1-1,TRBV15,TGTGCCACCACCCGGGACAGGAGCTCGACTGAAGCTTTCTTT,CATTRDRSSTEAFF
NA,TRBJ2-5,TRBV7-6,TGTGCCAGCAGCTTGTGGCGGAACTCCCAAGAGACCCAGTACTTC,CASSLWRNSQETQYF
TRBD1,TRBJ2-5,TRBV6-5,TGTGCCAGCAGAGGACAGGGCCCCCAAGAGACCCAGTACTTC,CASRGQGPQETQYF
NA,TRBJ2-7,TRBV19,TGTGCCAGTAGTATCGGCAGGGGGAGGACAGCCCTATCCTACGAGCAGTACTTC,CASSIGRGRTALSYEQYF
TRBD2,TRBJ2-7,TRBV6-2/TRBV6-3,TGTGCCAGCAGTTACGGGACTAGCGGGAGTCACGAGCAGTACTTC,CASSYGTSGSHEQYF
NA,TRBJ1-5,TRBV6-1,TGTGCCAGCAGTGAAGGGCTTGAGGGCAGTCAGCCCCAGCATTTT,CASSEGLEGSQPQHF
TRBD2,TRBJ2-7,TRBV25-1,TGTGCCAGCAGAGCAAAGGCGGGGGGTACGTCCGAGCAGTACTTC,CASRAKAGGTSEQYF
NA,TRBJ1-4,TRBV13,TGTGCCAGCAGCACCGAGGGAACGGGAAATGAAAAACTGTTTTTT,CASSTEGTGNEKLFF
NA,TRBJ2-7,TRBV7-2,TGTGCCAGCAGCTTGGGCCGGGAGCGCTACGAGCAGTACTTC,CASSLGRERYEQYF
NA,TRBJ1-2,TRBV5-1,TGCGCCAGCAGCCCCGGGGGGTCCCGGGCTTATGGCTACACCTTC,CASSPGGSRAYGYTF
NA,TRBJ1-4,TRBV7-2,TGTGCCAGCAGCTTAGGCCAGGCAACTAATGAAAAACTGTTTTTT,CASSLGQATNEKLFF
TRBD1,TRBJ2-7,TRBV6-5,TGTGCCAGCGGAACGGGACAGGGCTGGCTCGAGCAGTACTTC,CASGTGQGWLEQYF
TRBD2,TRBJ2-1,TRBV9,TGTGCCAGCAGCTCTCGAGCGGGAAACAATGAGCAGTTCTTC,CASSSRAGNNEQFF
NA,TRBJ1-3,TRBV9,TGTGCCAGCAGCGTAGACGGGGGGGCTGGAAACACCATATATTTT,CASSVDGGAGNTIYF
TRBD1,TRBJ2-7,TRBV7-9,TGTGCCAGCAGTTCAACCACGACAGGGTCCGAGCAGTACTTC,CASSSTTTGSEQYF
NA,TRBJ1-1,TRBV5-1,TGCGCCAGCAGCTTGCAACATGGGGGGAGCACTGAAGCTTTCTTT,CASSLQHGGSTEAFF
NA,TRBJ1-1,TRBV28,TGTGCCAGCAGGGACAGGAACACTGAAGCTTTCTTT,CASRDRNTEAFF
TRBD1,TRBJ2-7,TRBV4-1,TGCGCCAGCAGCCAGGGACAGGGCAGCTCCTACGAGCAGTACTTC,CASSQGQGSSYEQYF
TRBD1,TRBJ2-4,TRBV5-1,TGCGCCAGCAGCTCGTTTAAATCCGGGACAGTATATAACATTCAGTACTTC,CASSSFKSGTVYNIQYF
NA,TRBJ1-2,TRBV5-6,TGTGCCAGCAGCGCAGCCGGGAGGTCTAACTATGGCTACACCTTC,CASSAAGRSNYGYTF
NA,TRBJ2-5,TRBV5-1,TGCGCCAGCAGCTTAACCTACGGGGAGACCCAGTACTTC,CASSLTYGETQYF
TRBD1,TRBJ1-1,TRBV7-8,TGTGCCAGCAGCTTAAGGGACAGGGGATCGAACACTGAAGCTTTCTTT,CASSLRDRGSNTEAFF